This T cell receptor beta chain was identified in a study of memory CD4+ T cells and cytomegalovirus serostatus. TCRdb's copy holds only in-frame clones and misses some; the assay was immunoSEQ multiplex PCR. The top ten clones hold approximately 0.92% of a sample with some 59,000 clones, 75% to 85% of them seen once. Single viable CD3+CD4+CD8-CD45RO+ cells were sorted as the memory CD4+ T cells. The source of this sequence is an adult in good health and CMV-seronegative. The specimen sequenced was memory CD4+ T cells from blood.

The CDR3 sequence is CASSQSGSPLHF. DNA for the CDR3: TGCGCCAGCAGTCAATCGGGTTCACCCCTCCACTTT. V is TRBV23-1 and J is TRBJ1-6; D uncertain. TRBV23-1 is reported as an ORF; its role is uncertain. CDR3 length: 12 residues. The germline V and J ends were trimmed by 0 bases and 9 bases, with 3 bases remaining between them.